This passage covers 12 T cell receptor beta chains from one sample sequenced in a study of cytomegalovirus exposure and HLA in healthy donors. This PCR relied on a set of 60 Vbeta primers and 13 Jbeta primers. TCRdb keeps only in-frame clones here, not all; method: immunoSEQ multiplex PCR. The data contain about 190,000 clones, approximately 87% of them seen just once; the ten biggest clones take up around 1.4%. The sequenced sample consisted of PBMCs. The receptors come from a man younger than 45 in good health and CMV-seronegative.

Turning to this clone: A read error may account for a junction end that differs from germline. The V and J genes are TRBV6-1 and TRBJ1-5; 7 bases agree with TRBD1. Germline CDR1 reads MNHNS; CDR2 reads SASEGT. CDR3 length: 17 amino acids. For the CDR3, the DNA is TGTGCCAGCAGTAAAGCTGGGACAGCGGATAGCAATCAGCCCCAGCATTTT. Translating gives CASSKAGTADSNQPQHF.

The rearrangement links TRBV2 to TRBJ2-1, with 9 bases that match TRBD1. Germline lookup yields CDR1 SNHLY and CDR2 FYNNEI. The CDR3 contains 13 residues. Trimming took 3 bases from V and 7 from J; bases not matched to a gene: 1. The CDR3 is CASSEGTGNEQFF. DNA of the CDR3: TGTGCCAGCAGTGAGGGGACAGGGAATGAGCAGTTCTTC. Full variable domain (missing parts from reference TRBV2 and TRBJ2-1): EPEVTQTPSHQVTQMGQEVILRCVPISNHLYFYWYRQILGQKVEFLVSFYNNEISEKSEIFDDQFSVERPDGSNFTLKIRSTKLEDSAMYFCASSEGTGNEQFFGPGTRLTVL.

CDR3 amino acids: CASSLAGATDTQYF. The CDR3 nucleotides read TGCGCCAGCAGCTTGGCCGGAGCCACAGATACGCAGTATTTT. The genes are TRBV5-1 and TRBJ2-3; D is undetermined. The length of the CDR3 is 14 residues. CDR1 is SGHRS and CDR2 is YFSETQ in the germline V gene. Trimming removed 0 bases from V and 2 bases from J, with 7 bases in between.

The V and J genes are TRBV29-1 and TRBJ2-5; maybe TRBD1 (5 bases). The CDR3 extends over 13 amino acids. V lost 7 bases to trimming and J lost 5 bases, with 17 bases between them. CDR1 and CDR2 (germline): SQVTM, ANQGSEA. CDR3: CSARTGLIETQYF. The CDR3 DNA sequence: TGCAGCGCCCGCACAGGATTAATCGAGACCCAGTACTTC. Together with reference TRBV29-1 and TRBJ2-5, the CDR3 gives the full variable domain: SAVISQKPSRDICQRGTSLTIQCQVDSQVTMMFWYRQQPGQSLTLIATANQGSEATYESGFVIDKFPISRPNLTFSTLTVSNMSPEDSSIYLCSARTGLIETQYFGPGTRLLVL.

The rearrangement joins TRBV14 to TRBJ1-1, with no clear D. This CDR3 is built from 14 residues. Germline V lookup: CDR1 SGHDN, CDR2 FVKESK. The V and J ends lost 3 bases and 1 base respectively, with 9 bases between them. In DNA form, the CDR3 reads TGTGCCAGCAGCCACACAGCTCCGAACACTGAAGCTTTCTTT. This codes for CASSHTAPNTEAFF.

The chain is built from TRBV29-1 and TRBJ2-1; 9 bases are a match to TRBD2. V lost 4 bases, J lost 5 bases, and 6 bases stayed unmatched. Germline lookup yields CDR1 SQVTM and CDR2 ANQGSEA. The CDR3 runs to 14 residues. Here the CDR3 DNA reads TGCAGCGTTGTCAGGGGGACTAGCAACAATGAGCAGTTCTTC. This gives the protein CSVVRGTSNNEQFF.

The chain couples TRBV28 to TRBJ2-1; D is ambiguous. V shed 6 bases and J shed 0 bases, with 12 bases lying between them. This CDR3 has 15 amino acids. Looked up from germline, CDR1 is MDHEN and CDR2 is SYDVKM. The CDR3 region is CASRTASRSYNEQFF. The CDR3 DNA is TGTGCCAGCAGAACCGCTAGTCGCTCCTACAATGAGCAGTTCTTC.

This chain's CDR3 is CASSISGGDYSNQPQHF. CDR3 coding DNA: TGTGCCAGTAGTATCTCAGGGGGTGACTATAGCAATCAGCCCCAGCATTTT. V gene TRBV19 combines with J gene TRBJ1-5, with 7 bases lining up with TRBD1. This CDR3 has 17 residues. Germline V gene data show CDR1 as LNHDA and CDR2 as SQIVND (reference sequence). V shed 3 bases and J 0 bases; nucleotides not matched to a gene: 8.

The rearrangement uses TRBV30 and TRBJ2-3, with 9 positions matching TRBD2. The length of the CDR3 is 14 residues. J lost 10 bases, V lost 0 bases, and 8 bases had no gene match. Germline loops: CDR1 GTSNPN, CDR2 SVGIG (reference sequence). CDR3 coding DNA: TGTGCCTGGAGTGTACTTAGCGGGAGCAGGGCGCAGTATTTT. It translates to CAWSVLSGSRAQYF.

The V call is TRBV4-1, the J call TRBJ1-6; D may be TRBD1 (6 bases). This CDR3 comprises 17 residues. V lost 4 bases to trimming and J lost 6 bases, with 19 bases between them. CDR1 is MGHRA, CDR2 YSYEKL, per germline. CDR3 loop: CASSPTSYRVGNSPLHF. The CDR3 DNA sequence: TGCGCCAGCAGCCCGACTTCTTACAGGGTGGGTAATTCACCCCTCCACTTT.

The rearrangement uses TRBV2 and TRBJ1-1; no firm D call. Germline CDR1 and CDR2: SNHLY and FYNNEI. This CDR3 is built from 15 residues. Trimming stripped 4 bases from V and 3 bases from J, with 15 bases between. This chain's CDR3 is CASSGARLWDTEAFF. The CDR3 nucleotides read TGTGCCAGCAGTGGGGCTCGGCTTTGGGACACTGAAGCTTTCTTT.

This rearrangement joins TRBV5-4 to TRBJ2-3; maybe TRBD2 (5 bases). The CDR3 loop spans 16 amino acids. Germline lookup yields CDR1 SGHNT and CDR2 YYREEE (reference sequence). V lost 6 bases and J 2 bases, leaving 19 bases between the germline ends. CDR3: CASNQLLGGFTDTQYF. The CDR3 nucleotides read TGTGCCAGCAACCAACTCCTAGGAGGCTTCACAGATACGCAGTATTTT.